The 28 T cell receptor beta chains listed next were all sequenced from one sample in a study of blood T cells in healthy people across ages. Using a J-beta primer mix together with a sample-barcoded 5' primer, a second PCR was run for roughly 7 to 12 cycles. MiXCR, applied by TCRdb to the 5' RACE reads, yields one record per CDR3 protein. The sample records 1.5 million to 2 million distinct CDR3 sequences, about 28% being singletons. The sample consisted of blood. The receptors were sampled from a woman aged 30 to 39 in good health.

This sequence joins TRBV7-9 and TRBJ1-1; 7 bases line up with TRBD1. V shed 2 bases, J shed 2 bases, and the junction held 2 bases outside the gene matches. This CDR3 region has 14 residues. Germline V gene lookup returns CDR1 SEHNR and CDR2 FQNEAQ (reference sequence). CDR3 protein: CASSLWDRNTEAFF. The CDR3 DNA is TGTGCCAGCAGCTTATGGGACAGAAACACTGAAGCTTTCTTT.

The chain has TRBV21-1 and TRBJ2-2; the D call in the table, TRBD1, was not verified against the DNA. TRBV21-1 is an annotated pseudogene. This CDR3 contains 15 residues. Here the CDR3 DNA reads TGTGCCAGCAGCACCGGACAGGGCCACATCGGGGAGCTGTTTTTT. This gives the protein CASSTGQGHIGELFF.

This clonotype was seen only a few times. The genes are TRBV20-1 and TRBJ2-3, with 11 bases identical to TRBD2. The CDR3 sequence is 14 residues long. CDR1 DFQATT and CDR2 SNEGSKA come from the germline V gene (reference sequence). V dropped 6 bases and J dropped 2; count of bases not matched to a gene: 4. The CDR3 DNA is TGCAGTGCCAGACTAGCGGGAATCACAGATACGCAGTATTTT. It yields the protein CSARLAGITDTQYF.

The table lists this clonotype with a few counts. CDR3 sequence (DNA): TGCAGTGCTAGATCGGAGGGGTACGCTGAAGCTTTCTTT. It yields the protein CSARSEGYAEAFF. This chain joins TRBV20-1 and TRBJ1-1; D perhaps matches TRBD1 (5 bases). Trimming shortened V by 2 bases and J by 6 bases, and 13 bases separated the two germline ends. The CDR3 extends over 13 amino acids. Looked up from germline, CDR1 is DFQATT and CDR2 is SNEGSKA (reference sequence).

Turning to this clonotype: Sequence at one end of the junction differs from germline and may be a read error. V gene TRBV29-1 combines with J gene TRBJ2-3; no definite D call. In germline, CDR1 is SQVTM, CDR2 ANQGSEA. The CDR3 runs 12 residues. The CDR3 protein is CSASQTTDKQYF. CDR3 in DNA: TGCAGCGCAAGCCAGACCACAGATAAGCAGTATTTT.

This chain uses TRBV7-9 with TRBJ2-7; 7 bases are a match to TRBD2. CDR3 size: 14 residues. J gave up 2 bases and V 6 bases, and 7 bases lay outside the gene matches. Germline CDR1 reads SEHNR; CDR2 reads FQNEAQ (reference sequence). The CDR3 region has the DNA TGTGCCAGCAGATCCGGGGGGACCACCTACGAGCAGTACTTC. It yields the protein CASRSGGTTYEQYF.

The J gene is TRBJ2-2, the V gene TRBV5-5; D unresolved. This CDR3 has 18 amino acids. Germline CDR1 is SGHKS and CDR2 is YYEKEE (reference sequence). V gave up 2 bases and J gave up 3 bases, with 20 bases separating them. CDR3 DNA sequence: TGTGCCAGCAGCTTCCTACTTCCGGCGGCCAGTTACACCGGGGAGCTGTTTTTT. Amino acid sequence: CASSFLLPAASYTGELFF.

This clonotype was seen more than once but under ten times. This chain uses TRBV13 with TRBJ2-5, with 8 bases lining up with TRBD2. The CDR3 loop spans 15 amino acids. Germline lookup yields CDR1 PRHDT and CDR2 FYEKMQ (reference sequence). J lost 3 bases, V lost 4 bases, and 7 bases had no gene match. The CDR3 DNA follows: TGTGCCAGCAGCTGGGGCGGGGGGTCCGAAGAGACCCAGTACTTC. This translates into CASSWGGGSEETQYF.

CDR3: CSASPTGGRGDTQYF. The CDR3 DNA follows: TGCAGTGCTAGCCCGACTGGCGGGAGGGGTGATACGCAGTATTTT. J is TRBJ2-3 and V is TRBV20-1; 9 bases agree with TRBD2. The germline CDR1 and CDR2 sequences are DFQATT and SNEGSKA (reference sequence). J lost 6 bases, V lost 3 bases, and 10 bases had no gene match. This CDR3 has 15 amino acids.

The chain employs TRBV12-3 or TRBV12-4 and TRBJ1-2; D is perhaps TRBD1 (5 bases). V lost 6 bases to trimming and J lost 4 bases, with 15 bases between them. The CDR3 contains 14 residues. CDR3 residues: CASRGPREAYGYTF. CDR3 coding DNA: TGTGCCAGCAGGGGACCTCGGGAGGCCTATGGCTACACCTTC.

This rearrangement joins TRBV6-1 to TRBJ1-4; TRBD1 is a possible D gene (6 bases). V lost 8 bases, J lost 6 bases, and 28 bases lay in between. The CDR3 has 18 amino acids. CDR1 and CDR2 from the germline V gene are MNHNS and SASEGT. The CDR3 spells CASQTQQGTGGPDEKLFF. The DNA of the CDR3 is TGTGCCAGCCAAACCCAACAGGGAACGGGGGGTCCTGATGAAAAACTGTTTTTT.

Only a few counts were recorded for this clonotype. The gene calls are TRBV7-2 and TRBJ1-3, with D unresolved. The CDR3 sequence is 14 residues long. The V gene's germline CDR1 is SGHTA and CDR2 FQGNSA. V was pared by 3 bases and J by 2 bases, with 8 bases between. CDR3 loop: CASSLGVTGNTIYF. CDR3 sequence (DNA): TGTGCCAGCAGCTTGGGTGTCACTGGAAACACCATATATTTT.

J is TRBJ2-3 and V is TRBV4-1; 13 nucleotides match TRBD2. The CDR3 runs 18 residues. CDR1 is MGHRA and CDR2 is YSYEKL in the germline V gene. The trim removed 0 bases at V and 5 bases at J, leaving 8 bases unmatched. CDR3 amino acids: CASSQDQPLAGGQDTQYF. DNA of the CDR3: TGCGCCAGCAGCCAAGATCAGCCACTAGCGGGGGGGCAAGATACGCAGTATTTT.

This clonotype was detected a few times. The chain carries TRBV18 and TRBJ1-1, with 7 bases matching TRBD1. V was pared by 6 bases and J by 3 bases, with 7 bases of the junction left unmatched. The CDR3 is 14 amino acids. Per the germline V gene, CDR1 is KGHSH and CDR2 is LQKENI. CDR3 DNA: TGTGCCAGCTCCAGACAGGGTGATGACACTGAAGCTTTCTTT. It is translated as CASSRQGDDTEAFF.

This clonotype showed up many times. The chain couples TRBV29-1 to TRBJ2-4; possible D gene TRBD2, 7 bases. Germline V CDR1 and CDR2: SQVTM, ANQGSEA. Trimming pared 6 bases from V and 6 bases from J, leaving 15 bases between. This CDR3 is 13 amino acids long. CDR3 in amino acids: CSVREGGGNIQYF. In DNA form, the CDR3 reads TGCAGCGTACGTGAAGGGGGGGGAAACATTCAGTACTTC.

This clonotype turned up a few times. This rearrangement joins TRBV25-1 to TRBJ1-6, with 7 bases fitting TRBD1. The CDR3 has 16 residues. The V and J ends lost 4 bases and 7 bases, in that order; junction bases with no gene match: 10. Germline assignment: CDR1 MGHDK and CDR2 SYGVNS. This chain's CDR3 is CASSGIRQGGNSPLHF. DNA of the CDR3: TGTGCCAGCAGTGGAATCCGACAGGGCGGCAATTCACCCCTCCACTTT.

There are a few counts of this clonotype. This rearrangement joins TRBV5-6 to TRBJ1-2, with TRBD1 identical over 8 bases. The V gene's germline CDR1 is SGHDT and CDR2 YYEEEE. The CDR3 consists of 14 residues. Trimming removed 2 bases from V and 7 bases from J; junction bases left unmatched: 7. The CDR3 here is CASSFGQGAIGYTF. Written as DNA, the CDR3 is TGTGCCAGCAGCTTTGGGCAGGGGGCGATTGGCTACACCTTC.

CDR3 sequence: CASSLSGRSSTDTQYF. CDR3 coding DNA: TGCGCCAGCAGCTTGTCGGGTAGATCGAGCACAGATACGCAGTATTTT. This rearrangement joins TRBV5-1 to TRBJ2-3; D remains ambiguous. Germline CDR1 SGHRS, CDR2 YFSETQ. The V end was cut by 1 base, the J end by 0 bases, with 12 bases between. This CDR3 is 16 amino acids long.

This clonotype was seen repeatedly, ten times or more. This sequence joins TRBV29-1 and TRBJ2-3; 10 bases line up with TRBD1. Germline values: CDR1 SQVTM, CDR2 ANQGSEA. Losses at the gene ends were 3 bases for V and 3 bases for J; bases not matched to a gene: 3. The CDR3 covers 14 residues. Written as DNA, the CDR3 is TGCAGCGTTGAGACGGGACAGGGGACAGATACGCAGTATTTT. Protein sequence: CSVETGQGTDTQYF.

The CDR3: CASSRDFRGVPYEQYF. DNA for the CDR3: TGCGCCAGCAGCCGGGACTTCCGGGGGGTACCCTACGAGCAGTACTTC. This sequence joins TRBV5-1 and TRBJ2-7; 7 nucleotides align to TRBD2. V was clipped by 4 bases and J by 2 bases; unmatched bases: 12. The CDR3 length is 16 residues. Germline lookup yields CDR1 SGHRS and CDR2 YFSETQ. Full variable domain (outside the CDR3, taken from reference TRBV5-1 and TRBJ2-7): KAGVTQTPRYLIKTRGQQVTLSCSPISGHRSVSWYQQTPGQGLQFLFEYFSETQRNKGNFPGRFSGRQFSNSRSEMNVSTLELGDSALYLCASSRDFRGVPYEQYFGPGTRLTVT.

The chain is built from TRBV4-3 and TRBJ2-5, with 8 nucleotides matching TRBD2. The CDR3 extends over 15 amino acids. Trimming took 1 base from V and 5 from J; bases not matched to a gene: 6. In germline, CDR1 is LGHNA, CDR2 YSLEER. The CDR3 protein is CASSQVSGRGETQYF. The CDR3 DNA reads as TGCGCCAGCAGCCAAGTTTCCGGGAGGGGTGAGACCCAGTACTTC.

Of note for this clonotype: It may be a read error: a sequence one base away is much more abundant. The chain's CDR3 is CASSPRTGTNERFF. CDR3 nucleotides: TGTGCCAGCAGCCCTAGGACAGGTACCAATGAGCGGTTCTTC. This rearrangement joins TRBV3-1 to TRBJ2-1; 7 bases map to TRBD1. The germline gives CDR1 LGHDT, CDR2 YNNKEL (reference sequence). This CDR3 is 14 amino acids long.

V and J are TRBV12-3 or TRBV12-4 and TRBJ2-1, with no clear D. CDR3 length equals 13 residues. Trimming took 6 bases from V and 7 from J, leaving 13 bases between them. The CDR3 spells CASSLLLGNEQFF. The CDR3 region has the DNA TGTGCCAGCAGCCTACTCTTGGGGAATGAGCAGTTCTTC.

This rearrangement joins TRBV20-1 to TRBJ1-5, with a weak D call TRBD1 (5 bases). Germline V lookup: CDR1 DFQATT, CDR2 SNEGSKA (reference sequence). This CDR3 has 16 amino acids. V was clipped by 5 bases and J by 2 bases, with 19 bases between them. The CDR3 nucleotides are TGCAGTGCTCCTCGGGGGGGGGTTAGGGGCAATCAGCCCCAGCATTTT. Protein: CSAPRGGVRGNQPQHF.

As for this clonotype: At one end the junction does not follow the germline gene, possibly because of a read error. The J gene is TRBJ2-5, the V gene TRBV7-2, with D unresolved. CDR3 length: 13 amino acids. CDR1 and CDR2 (germline): SGHTA, FQGNSA. This CDR3 is CASSFDPQETRYF. The CDR3 nucleotides are TGTGCCAGCAGCTTCGACCCTCAAGAGACCCGGTACTTC. The entire variable domain, with the rest obtained from reference TRBV7-2 and TRBJ2-5, is as follows: GAGVSQSPSNKVTEKGKDVELRCDPISGHTALYWYRQSLGQGLEFLIYFQGNSAPDKSGLPSDRFSAERTGGSVSTLTIQRTQQEDSAVYLCASSFDPQETRYFGPGTRLLVL.

The V and J genes are TRBV3-1 and TRBJ2-7; TRBD1 aligns across 11 bases. Losses at the gene ends were 4 bases for V and 5 bases for J; bases not matched to a gene: 7. The CDR3 is 15 residues long. CDR1 and CDR2 from the germline V gene are LGHDT and YNNKEL (reference sequence). The CDR3 protein is CASSRRDRGSDEQYF. CDR3 nucleotide sequence: TGTGCCAGCAGCCGCCGGGACAGGGGGTCGGACGAGCAGTACTTC.

This clonotype was recorded at least ten times. The chain carries TRBV7-7 and TRBJ2-5; TRBD1 agrees at 7 bases. The CDR3 runs to 15 residues. Germline CDR1 is SSHAT and CDR2 is FNYEAQ (reference sequence). The V gene end was trimmed by 5 bases and the J gene end by 2 bases; junction bases not matched to a gene: 8. CDR3 coding DNA: TGTGCCAGCAGCCGTTCCGGGACAGTTCAAGAGACCCAGTACTTC. It specifies CASSRSGTVQETQYF.

This clonotype was seen only a few times. The genes are TRBV20-1 and TRBJ2-5; 11 nucleotides match TRBD1. Germline CDR1 DFQATT, CDR2 SNEGSKA (reference sequence). CDR3 length: 15 amino acids. Germline trimming cut 0 bases from V and 11 bases from J; bases unmatched to any gene: 11. The CDR3 reads CSARDGQGAGNEQYF. CDR3 in DNA: TGCAGTGCTAGAGACGGACAGGGGGCAGGGAATGAGCAGTACTTC.